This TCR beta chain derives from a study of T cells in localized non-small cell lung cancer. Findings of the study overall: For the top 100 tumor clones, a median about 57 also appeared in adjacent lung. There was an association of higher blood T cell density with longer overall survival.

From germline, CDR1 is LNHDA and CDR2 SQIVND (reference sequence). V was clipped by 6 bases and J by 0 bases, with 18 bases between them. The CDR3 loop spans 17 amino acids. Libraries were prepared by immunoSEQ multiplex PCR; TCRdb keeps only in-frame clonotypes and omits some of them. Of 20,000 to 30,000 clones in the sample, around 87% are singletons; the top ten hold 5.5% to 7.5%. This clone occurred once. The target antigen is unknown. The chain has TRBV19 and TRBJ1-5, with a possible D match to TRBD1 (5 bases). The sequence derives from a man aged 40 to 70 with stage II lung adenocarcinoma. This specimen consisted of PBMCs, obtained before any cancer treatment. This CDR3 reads CASSIGGASDSNQPQHF. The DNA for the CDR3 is TGTGCCAGTAGCATCGGTGGGGCCTCGGATAGCAATCAGCCCCAGCATTTT.